This section outlines one TCR beta chain sequence together with its context. Its antigen is unidentified. The sample belongs to a study of cytomegalovirus exposure and HLA in healthy donors. The study ran its PCR with 60 Vbeta and 13 Jbeta primers. Using immunoSEQ multiplex PCR, the repertoire was profiled, and TCRdb retains in-frame clones only, with some absent. This sample has around 130,000 clones, with 75% to 85% found just once. Points from the study as a whole: TCR beta V- and J-gene trimming was later associated with a missense DCLRE1C variant.

This TCR derives from a man between 45 and 60 years old in good health and CMV-seronegative. Sequenced input: PBMCs.

The CDR3 region has the DNA TGTGCCAGCAGTGATCTGGGACAGACTAACTACGATCCTTCCTACGAGCAGTACTTC. Translated: CASSDLGQTNYDPSYEQYF. V and J are TRBV2 and TRBJ2-7, with 7 bases that match TRBD1. Losses at the gene ends were 3 bases for V and 1 base for J; bases not matched to a gene: 18. This CDR3 region has 19 residues. Per germline, CDR1 SNHLY and CDR2 FYNNEI.